The 13 T cell receptor beta chains in this list originate from one sample, sequenced in a study of T cell repertoires in cytomegalovirus infection. Their antigen targets remain unknown. MiXCR, run by TCRdb on the reads, gives a single entry per CDR3 protein. This table holds about 830,000 distinct CDR3 sequences, 30% to 35% found once. The specimen comprised cultured CD8+ T cells from PBMCs, sampled from culture after CMV antigen stimulation. Every receptor here comes from a human donor in good health (CMV status not recorded). Some clones in this sample may be carry-over from other donors' samples.

The sample holds a few counts of this clonotype. The chain is built from TRBV5-6 and TRBJ1-2, with D unresolved. Germline CDR1 and CDR2: SGHDT and YYEEEE. V lost 3 bases, J lost 2 bases, and 14 bases lay in between. This CDR3 is built from 15 residues. As DNA, the CDR3 is TGTGCCAGCAGCTCCTATGACACGAGCAACTATGGCTACACCTTC. Translation gives CASSSYDTSNYGYTF. Looking up the rest from reference TRBV5-6 and TRBJ1-2 gives the full variable domain: DAGVTQSPTHLIKTRGQQVTLRCSPKSGHDTVSWYQQALGQGPQFIFQYYEEEERQRGNFPDRFSGHQFPNYSSELNVNALLLGDSALYLCASSSYDTSNYGYTFGSGTRLTVV.

The chain recombines TRBV12-5 with TRBJ1-2, with a tentative D call TRBD1 (6 bases). The germline V gene has CDR1 LGHNT and CDR2 FRNRAP. The germline V and J ends were trimmed by 5 bases and 2 bases, with 9 bases remaining between them. The CDR3 loop spans 13 amino acids. The CDR3 DNA reads as TGTGCTAGTGGTGATACAGGGAACTATGGCTACACCTTC. Translated: CASGDTGNYGYTF. Together with reference TRBV12-5 and TRBJ1-2, the CDR3 gives the full variable domain: DARVTQTPRHKVTEMGQEVTMRCQPILGHNTVFWYRQTMMQGLELLAYFRNRAPLDDSGMPKDRFSAEMPDATLATLKIQPSEPRDSAVYFCASGDTGNYGYTFGSGTRLTVV.

This clonotype has a handful of counts. The chain has TRBV7-2 and TRBJ1-5; no clear D. The CDR3 runs 15 residues. Germline values: CDR1 SGHTA, CDR2 FQGNSA. Trimming stripped 5 bases from V and 3 bases from J, with 14 bases between. In DNA, the CDR3 is TGTGCCAGCAGCGATGGCACCCTGATCAATCAGCCCCAGCATTTT. Translated, it gives CASSDGTLINQPQHF.

This clonotype has more than one count but fewer than ten. The V gene is TRBV6-1, the J gene TRBJ1-1; unclear D gene. This CDR3 has 13 residues. V was clipped by 5 bases and J by 3 bases, with 10 bases between them. Germline assignment: CDR1 MNHNS and CDR2 SASEGT. As DNA, the CDR3 is TGTGCCAGCAGTTTTAGGGTGGACACTGAAGCTTTCTTT. Encoded protein: CASSFRVDTEAFF.

This clonotype has only a few counts. This sequence joins TRBV6-1 and TRBJ1-6, with unresolved D. The CDR3 has 14 residues. V gave up 7 bases and J gave up 6 bases, with 13 bases separating them. The germline V gene encodes CDR1 MNHNS and CDR2 SASEGT. The CDR3 DNA follows: TGTGCCAGCACTAGAAGTGTCGGTAATTCACCCCTCCACTTT. Protein: CASTRSVGNSPLHF.

The CDR3 is CASTKSVRVSYNSPLHF. The CDR3 DNA follows: TGTGCCAGCACCAAGTCAGTTCGGGTTTCCTATAATTCACCCCTCCACTTT. The chain has TRBV6-1 and TRBJ1-6; D is unclear. Germline lookup yields CDR1 MNHNS and CDR2 SASEGT. Trimming removed 7 bases at V and 1 base at J, with 17 bases between. The CDR3 sequence is 17 residues long.

The rearrangement uses TRBV7-8 and TRBJ2-7, with D possibly being TRBD1 (5 bases). Per the germline V gene, CDR1 is SGHVS and CDR2 is FQNEAQ. The V end was cut by 1 base, the J end by 1 base, with 14 bases between. The length of the CDR3 is 16 residues. CDR3 sequence: CASSLEGRVGSYEQYV. In nucleotides, the CDR3 is TGTGCCAGCAGCTTAGAGGGCAGGGTGGGGTCCTACGAGCAGTACGTC.

This clonotype was seen a handful of times. The chain has TRBV7-6 and TRBJ2-1; the D gene is possibly TRBD2 (6 bases). The CDR3 is made up of 16 amino acids. With 0 bases removed from V and 2 bases from J, the gap between germline ends came to 11 bases. Per the germline V gene, CDR1 is SGHVS and CDR2 is FNYEAQ. CDR3 DNA sequence: TGTGCCAGCAGCTTAGCTCTGGGAGGAGCCTACAATGAGCAGTTCTTC. This codes for CASSLALGGAYNEQFF.

A few counts support this clonotype. The rearrangement links TRBV12-3 or TRBV12-4 to TRBJ1-1; TRBD1 is a possible D gene (6 bases). The CDR3 sequence is 13 residues long. Trimming shortened V by 3 bases and J by 8 bases, and 13 bases separated the two germline ends. The CDR3 DNA sequence: TGTGCCAGCAGTTTCCCGGGACAACGAGAAGCTTTCTTT. Translation gives CASSFPGQREAFF.

This clonotype turned up a few times. This chain connects TRBV6-1 to TRBJ2-5; no reliable D call. Trimming removed 4 bases at V and 2 bases at J, with 8 bases between. The CDR3 is 13 amino acids. CDR1 MNHNS and CDR2 SASEGT come from the germline V gene. CDR3 nucleotides: TGTGCCAGCAGTGTTGTGATACAAGAGACCCAGTACTTC. Translation: CASSVVIQETQYF.

The rearrangement joins TRBV5-1 to TRBJ1-1; D may be TRBD1 (6 bases). Per germline, CDR1 SGHRS and CDR2 YFSETQ. Trimming removed 3 bases at V and 0 bases at J, with 15 bases between. This CDR3 is built from 16 residues. The CDR3 DNA sequence: TGCGCCAGCAGCTCCCCACCGGACAGCATGAACACTGAAGCTTTCTTT. Its protein product is CASSSPPDSMNTEAFF.

The chain links TRBV5-1 to TRBJ2-3, with D tentatively TRBD2 (5 bases). Germline CDR1 SGHRS, CDR2 YFSETQ. The CDR3 is 17 amino acids. The V end was cut by 2 bases, the J end by 0 bases, with 16 bases between. This chain's CDR3 is CASSFGEGKPSTDTQYF. The CDR3 nucleotides read TGCGCCAGCAGCTTTGGAGAGGGCAAACCGAGCACAGATACGCAGTATTTT.

This clonotype has just a few counts. J is TRBJ1-4 and V is TRBV20-1; D is uncertain. CDR1 and CDR2 (germline): DFQATT, SNEGSKA (reference sequence). The V end lost 1 base, the J end lost 7 bases, and 31 bases lay between the germline ends. This CDR3 region has 20 residues. Here the CDR3 reads CSARAWDEEGDLGKSEKLFF. The CDR3 region has the DNA TGCAGTGCTAGAGCATGGGATGAGGAAGGAGATCTCGGGAAAAGTGAAAAACTGTTTTTT.